Shown below are 10 T cell receptor beta chains from a single sample sequenced in a study of cytomegalovirus exposure and HLA in healthy donors. The PCR was carried out with 60 Vbeta primers and 13 Jbeta primers. Measured with immunoSEQ multiplex PCR; TCRdb has only the in-frame clones, and not every one. The profile shows fewer than 70,000 clones, roughly 80% of them singletons. The sample was PBMCs. The receptor source for this set is a human donor in good health.

The chain links TRBV6-1 to TRBJ2-7; no reliable D call. This CDR3 is built from 14 residues. The V and J ends lost 8 bases and 0 bases respectively, with 14 bases between them. The germline V gene has CDR1 MNHNS and CDR2 SASEGT. CDR3 nucleotides: TGTGCCAGCGTGTCAGTTGGTCTCTCCTACGAGCAGTACTTC. Translating it yields CASVSVGLSYEQYF.

The chain has TRBV18 and TRBJ2-3; D might be TRBD1 (7 bases). Germline CDR1 and CDR2: KGHSH and LQKENI. The CDR3 is 16 amino acids. V was trimmed by 6 bases and J by 4 bases, leaving 20 bases between them. CDR3 nucleotide sequence: TGTGCCAGCTCTCCTAGACAGACCAGGGGGGCAGATACGCAGTATTTT. Its translation is CASSPRQTRGADTQYF.

The J gene is TRBJ2-1, the V gene TRBV11-3; 15 nucleotides agree with TRBD2. J was trimmed by 8 bases and V by 5 bases; bases with no gene match: 7. The CDR3 covers 16 residues. CDR1 is SGHNT and CDR2 is YENEEA in the germline V gene. In DNA form, the CDR3 reads TGTGCCAGCAGCCTTGGACTAGCGGGAGGGAGCGATGAGCAGTTCTTC. It encodes CASSLGLAGGSDEQFF. Full variable domain (rest looked up from reference TRBV11-3 and TRBJ2-1): EAGVVQSPRYKIIEKKQPVAFWCNPISGHNTLYWYLQNLGQGPELLIRYENEEAVDDSQLPKDRFSAERLKGVDSTLKIQPAELGDSAVYLCASSLGLAGGSDEQFFGPGTRLTVL.

V and J are TRBV7-2 and TRBJ2-7; 7 bases fit TRBD2. Germline-derived CDR1 and CDR2 are SGHTA and FQGNSA. The CDR3 is 14 amino acids. V dropped 2 bases and J dropped 3; count of bases not matched to a gene: 4. CDR3 sequence reads: CASSLKASGYEQYF. The DNA for the CDR3 is TGTGCCAGCAGCTTAAAGGCTAGCGGCTACGAGCAGTACTTC. The full variable domain, with the rest looked up from reference TRBV7-2 and TRBJ2-7, is GAGVSQSPSNKVTEKGKDVELRCDPISGHTALYWYRQSLGQGLEFLIYFQGNSAPDKSGLPSDRFSAERTGGSVSTLTIQRTQQEDSAVYLCASSLKASGYEQYFGPGTRLTVT.

The rearrangement joins TRBV11-2 to TRBJ2-5; D remains ambiguous. The J call may be wrong; the DNA end is better matched by TRBJ2-7. The CDR3 runs to 15 residues. Germline CDR1 SGHAT, CDR2 FQNNGV. CDR3 coding DNA: TGTGCCAGCAGCTTAGGTCCGGGTGATGGCTACGAGCAGTACTTC. Amino acids: CASSLGPGDGYEQYF.

Only one count was recorded for this clone. The chain uses TRBV19 and TRBJ2-7; 13 nucleotides agree with TRBD2. The V gene end was trimmed by 4 bases and the J gene end by 2 bases; junction bases not matched to a gene: 2. CDR3 length equals 15 residues. Germline CDR1 and CDR2: LNHDA and SQIVND (reference sequence). CDR3 protein: CASSNGLAGAYEQYF. CDR3 in DNA: TGTGCCAGTAGTAACGGACTAGCGGGGGCCTACGAGCAGTACTTC.

This CDR3 is CASSVDVGQGPLEQYF. The CDR3, as DNA: TGTGCCAGCAGCGTAGATGTCGGACAGGGTCCCCTCGAGCAGTACTTC. The rearrangement joins TRBV9 to TRBJ2-7; TRBD1 agrees at 8 bases. CDR1 and CDR2 (germline): SGDLS, YYNGEE. This CDR3 region has 16 residues. Germline trimming cut 0 bases from V and 6 bases from J; bases unmatched to any gene: 11.

CDR3 nucleotide sequence: TGTGCCAGCGGTTCGGGGGGAAACACCATATATTTT. It specifies CASGSGGNTIYF. This chain connects TRBV6-5 to TRBJ1-3; D gene unclear. The CDR3 totals 12 residues. Between the trimmed V and J ends, which lost 8 bases and 4 bases, there was a span of 9 bases. Germline lookup yields CDR1 MNHEY and CDR2 SVGAGI.

This chain connects TRBV2 to TRBJ2-6; 8 nucleotides match TRBD1. Germline values: CDR1 SNHLY, CDR2 FYNNEI. The J segment lost 0 bases and the V segment lost 11 bases, leaving 18 bases of the junction unmatched. The length of the CDR3 is 19 residues. DNA of the CDR3: TGTGCCCAGCTGGTTTCCACTAGGACAGGGACCTCTGGGGCCAACGTCCTGACTTTC. Translated, it gives CAQLVSTRTGTSGANVLTF.

The chain joins TRBV5-8 to TRBJ2-5; 12 nucleotides agree with TRBD2. This CDR3 region has 16 residues. Germline V gene sequence: CDR1 SGHTS, CDR2 YDEGEE. With 3 bases clipped from V and 0 bases from J, the junction kept 3 bases outside the gene matches. This CDR3 is CASSWGLAGHQETQYF. The CDR3, as DNA: TGTGCCAGCAGCTGGGGACTAGCGGGTCACCAAGAGACCCAGTACTTC.